The 3 T cell receptor beta chains given below trace back to one sample, sequenced in a study of T cell clonotyping in hematopoietic cell transplantation. Specified time point: recipient sample about 28 days before transplant, after cytoreduction. Some clones are missing from TCRdb's copy, which holds only in-frame ones; the method was immunoSEQ multiplex PCR. This sample has some 35,000 clones, with 95% found just once. The material was peripheral blood mononuclear cells, obtained before stem cell transplant. Receptor source: a man aged 40-55 years with chronic myeloid leukemia. Some clones in this sample may be carry-over from other donors' samples.

The J gene is TRBJ2-6, the V gene TRBV7-2; D is unresolved. Germline CDR1 reads SGHTA; CDR2 reads FQGNSA. The ends were cut back, 3 bases at V and 0 bases at J, with 12 bases in the middle. The CDR3 is made up of 17 amino acids. CDR3 coding DNA: TGTGCCAGCAGCTTCCCCCCCGGCCCCTCTGGGGCCAACGTCCTGACTTTC. Protein sequence: CASSFPPGPSGANVLTF.

This chain joins TRBV5-6 and TRBJ2-6, with D unresolved. This CDR3 is built from 15 residues. Germline V gene lookup returns CDR1 SGHDT and CDR2 YYEEEE. Trimming removed 3 bases from V and 0 bases from J, with 7 bases in between. The CDR3 nucleotides are TGTGCCAGCAGCTCATGGAGCTCTGGGGCCAACGTCCTGACTTTC. This gives the protein CASSSWSSGANVLTF.

J is TRBJ2-2 and V is TRBV19, with D maybe TRBD2 (6 bases). The CDR3 has 17 amino acids. Trimming pared 8 bases from V and 4 bases from J, leaving 23 bases between. Per germline, CDR1 LNHDA and CDR2 SQIVND (reference sequence). CDR3 loop: CASLFRGGGLATGELFF. As DNA, the CDR3 is TGTGCCAGTCTATTCCGGGGCGGAGGGTTGGCCACCGGGGAGCTGTTTTTT.